This TCR beta chain was retrieved from a study of technical replicates of blood from several donors. Repertoires were generated with immunoSEQ multiplex PCR, while TCRdb's copy carries only in-frame clones and drops some. Of about 82,000 clones detected, around 94% appear once; the ten largest clones hold around 0.37%. The V end was cut by 4 bases, the J end by 3 bases, with 10 bases between. This CDR3 is built from 13 residues. CDR1 is SGHRS and CDR2 is YFSETQ in the germline V gene. This chain uses TRBV5-1 with TRBJ1-1; a possible D gene is TRBD1 (6 bases). The sample taken for sequencing was T cells isolated from PBMCs. The TCR originated in a human donor in good health. Here the CDR3 reads CASSAGQYTEAFF. The CDR3, as DNA: TGCGCCAGCAGCGCAGGACAGTACACTGAAGCTTTCTTT.